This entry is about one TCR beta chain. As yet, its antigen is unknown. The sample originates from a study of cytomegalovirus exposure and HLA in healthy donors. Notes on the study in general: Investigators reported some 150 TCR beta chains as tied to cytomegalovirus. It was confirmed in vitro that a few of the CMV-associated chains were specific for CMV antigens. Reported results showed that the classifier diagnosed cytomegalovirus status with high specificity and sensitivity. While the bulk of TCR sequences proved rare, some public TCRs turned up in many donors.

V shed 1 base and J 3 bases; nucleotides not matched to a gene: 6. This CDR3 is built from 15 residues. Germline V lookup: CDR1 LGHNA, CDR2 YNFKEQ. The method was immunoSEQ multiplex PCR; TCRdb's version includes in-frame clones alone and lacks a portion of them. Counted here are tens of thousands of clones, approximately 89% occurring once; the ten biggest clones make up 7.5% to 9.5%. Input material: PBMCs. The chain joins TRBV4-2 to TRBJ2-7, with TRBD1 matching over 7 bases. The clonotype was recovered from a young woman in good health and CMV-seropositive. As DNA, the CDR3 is TGTGCCAGCAGCCAAGGTTCGGGACAGATCTACGAGCAGTACTTC. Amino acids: CASSQGSGQIYEQYF.